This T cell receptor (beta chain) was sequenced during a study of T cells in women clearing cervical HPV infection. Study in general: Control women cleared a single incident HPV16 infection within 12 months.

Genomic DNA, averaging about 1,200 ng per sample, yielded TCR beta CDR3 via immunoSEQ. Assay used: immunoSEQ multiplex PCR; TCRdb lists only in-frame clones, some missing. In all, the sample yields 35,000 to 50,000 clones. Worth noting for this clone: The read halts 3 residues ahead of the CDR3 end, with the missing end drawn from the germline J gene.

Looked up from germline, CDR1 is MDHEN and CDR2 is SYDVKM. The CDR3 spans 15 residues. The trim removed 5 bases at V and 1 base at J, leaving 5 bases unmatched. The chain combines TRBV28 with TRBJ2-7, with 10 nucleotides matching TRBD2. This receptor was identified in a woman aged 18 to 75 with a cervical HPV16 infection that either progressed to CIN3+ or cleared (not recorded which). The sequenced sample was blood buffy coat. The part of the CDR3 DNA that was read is TGTGCCAGCAGTCCGAGTAGCGGGGGGTCCTACGAG. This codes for CASSPSSGGSYE. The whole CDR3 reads CASSPSSGGSYEQYF.